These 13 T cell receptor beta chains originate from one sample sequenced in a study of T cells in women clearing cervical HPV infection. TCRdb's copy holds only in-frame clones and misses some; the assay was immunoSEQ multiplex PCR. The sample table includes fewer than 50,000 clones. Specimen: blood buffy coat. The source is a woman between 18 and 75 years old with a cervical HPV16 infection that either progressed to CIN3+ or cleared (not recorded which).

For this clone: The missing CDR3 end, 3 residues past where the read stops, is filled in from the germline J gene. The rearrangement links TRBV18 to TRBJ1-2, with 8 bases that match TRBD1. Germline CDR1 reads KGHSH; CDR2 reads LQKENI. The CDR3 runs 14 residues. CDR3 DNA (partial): TGTGCCAGCTCACTCCGGGACAGGTCCTACGAC. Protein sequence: CASSLRDRSYD. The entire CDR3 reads CASSLRDRSYDYTF.

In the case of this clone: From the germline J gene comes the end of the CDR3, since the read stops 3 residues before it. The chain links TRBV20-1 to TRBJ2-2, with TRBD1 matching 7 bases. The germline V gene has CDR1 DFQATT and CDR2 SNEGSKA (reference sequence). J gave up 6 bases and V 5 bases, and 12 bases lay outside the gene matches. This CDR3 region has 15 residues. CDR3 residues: CSAGMGRGWSGELFF. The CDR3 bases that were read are TGCAGTGCTGGGATGGGCAGGGGGTGGTCCGGGGAG.

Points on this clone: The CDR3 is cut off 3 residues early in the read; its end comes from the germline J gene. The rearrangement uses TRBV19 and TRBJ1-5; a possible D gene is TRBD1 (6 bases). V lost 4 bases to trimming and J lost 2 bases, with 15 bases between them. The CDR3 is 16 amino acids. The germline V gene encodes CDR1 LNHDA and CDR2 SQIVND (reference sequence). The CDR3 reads CASSSLGGLGNQPQHF. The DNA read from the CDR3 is TGTGCCAGTAGTAGTTTAGGGGGTTTGGGCAATCAGCCC.

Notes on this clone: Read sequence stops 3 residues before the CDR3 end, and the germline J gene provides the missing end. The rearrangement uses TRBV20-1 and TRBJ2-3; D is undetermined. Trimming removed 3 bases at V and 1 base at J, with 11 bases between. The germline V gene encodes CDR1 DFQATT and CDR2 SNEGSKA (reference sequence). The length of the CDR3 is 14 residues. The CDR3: CSASSRVGTDTQYF. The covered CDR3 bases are TGCAGTGCTAGTTCAAGGGTGGGCACAGATACG.

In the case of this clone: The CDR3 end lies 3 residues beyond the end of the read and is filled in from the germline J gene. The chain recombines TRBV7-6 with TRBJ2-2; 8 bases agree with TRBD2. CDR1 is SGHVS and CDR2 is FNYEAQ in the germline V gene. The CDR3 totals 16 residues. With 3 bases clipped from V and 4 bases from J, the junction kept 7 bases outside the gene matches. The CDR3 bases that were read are TGTGCCAGCAGCTTTAACGGGGGGGGGAGCACCGGGGAG. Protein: CASSFNGGGSTGE. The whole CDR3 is CASSFNGGGSTGELFF. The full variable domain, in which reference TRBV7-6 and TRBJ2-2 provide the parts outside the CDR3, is GAGVSQSPRYKVTKRGQDVALRCDPISGHVSLYWYRQALGQGPEFLTYFNYEAQQDKSGLPNDRFSAERPEGSISTLTIQRTEQRDSAMYRCASSFNGGGSTGELFFGEGSRLTVL.

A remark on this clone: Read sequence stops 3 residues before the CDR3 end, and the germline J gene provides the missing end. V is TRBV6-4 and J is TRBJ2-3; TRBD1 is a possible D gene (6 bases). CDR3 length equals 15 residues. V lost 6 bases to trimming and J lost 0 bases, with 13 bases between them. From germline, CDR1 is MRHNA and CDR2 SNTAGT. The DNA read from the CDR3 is TGTGCCAGCAGCAAAGGGGGAGTTAGCACAGATACG. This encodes CASSKGGVSTDT. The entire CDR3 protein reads CASSKGGVSTDTQYF.

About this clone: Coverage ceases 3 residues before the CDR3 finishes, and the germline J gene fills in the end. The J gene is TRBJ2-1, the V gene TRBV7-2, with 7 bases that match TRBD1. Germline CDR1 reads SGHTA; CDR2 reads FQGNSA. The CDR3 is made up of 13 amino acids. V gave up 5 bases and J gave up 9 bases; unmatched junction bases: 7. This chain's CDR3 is CASSLTGVGEQFF. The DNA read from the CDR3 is TGTGCCAGCAGCCTCACAGGGGTAGGTGAG.

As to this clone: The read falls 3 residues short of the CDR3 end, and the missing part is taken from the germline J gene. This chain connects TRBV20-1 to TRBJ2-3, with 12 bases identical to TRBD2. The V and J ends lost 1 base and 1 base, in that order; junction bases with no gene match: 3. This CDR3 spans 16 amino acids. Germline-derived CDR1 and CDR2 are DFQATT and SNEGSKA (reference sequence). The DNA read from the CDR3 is TGCAGTGCTAGAGGGTGGACTAGCGGGGGCACAGATACG. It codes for CSARGWTSGGTDT. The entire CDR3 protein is CSARGWTSGGTDTQYF.

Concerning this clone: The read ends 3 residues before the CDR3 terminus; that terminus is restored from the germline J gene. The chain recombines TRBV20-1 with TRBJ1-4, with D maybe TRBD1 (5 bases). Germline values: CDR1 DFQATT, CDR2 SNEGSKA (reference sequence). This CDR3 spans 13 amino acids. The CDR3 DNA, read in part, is TGCAGTGCTAGCCCGGAAGGGGATTCACCA. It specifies CSASPEGDSP. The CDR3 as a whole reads CSASPEGDSPLFF.

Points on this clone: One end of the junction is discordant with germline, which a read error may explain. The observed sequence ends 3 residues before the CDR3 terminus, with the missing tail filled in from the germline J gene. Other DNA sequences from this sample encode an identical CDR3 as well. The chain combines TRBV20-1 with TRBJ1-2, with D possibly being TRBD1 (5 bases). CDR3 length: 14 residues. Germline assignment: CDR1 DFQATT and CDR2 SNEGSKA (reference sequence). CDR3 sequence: CSTMEGALNYGYTF. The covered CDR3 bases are TGCAGTACTATGGAAGGGGCGCTAAACTATGGA.

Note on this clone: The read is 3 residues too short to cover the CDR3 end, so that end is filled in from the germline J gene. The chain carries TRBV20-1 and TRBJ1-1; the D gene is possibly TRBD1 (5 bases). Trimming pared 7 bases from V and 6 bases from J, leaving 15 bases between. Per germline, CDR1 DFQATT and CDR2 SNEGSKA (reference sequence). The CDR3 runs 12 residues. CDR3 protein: CSVEQATPEAFF. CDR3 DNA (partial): TGCAGTGTTGAACAGGCCACCCCTGAA.

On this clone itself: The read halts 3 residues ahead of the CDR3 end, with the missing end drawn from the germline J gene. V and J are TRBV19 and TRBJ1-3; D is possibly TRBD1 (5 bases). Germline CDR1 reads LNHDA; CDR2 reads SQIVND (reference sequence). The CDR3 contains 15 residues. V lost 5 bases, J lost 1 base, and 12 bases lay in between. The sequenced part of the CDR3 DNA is TGTGCCAGTAGTTTCCCTACAGGATCTGGAAACACC. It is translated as CASSFPTGSGNT. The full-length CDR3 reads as CASSFPTGSGNTIYF.

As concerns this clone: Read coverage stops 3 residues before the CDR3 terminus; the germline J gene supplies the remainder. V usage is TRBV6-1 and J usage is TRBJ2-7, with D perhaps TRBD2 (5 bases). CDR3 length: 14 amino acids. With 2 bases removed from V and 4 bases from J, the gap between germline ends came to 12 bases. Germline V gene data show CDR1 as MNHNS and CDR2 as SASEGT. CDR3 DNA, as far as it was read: TGTGCCAGCAGTGAACGCGACTACACTTACGAG. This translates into CASSERDYTYE. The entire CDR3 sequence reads CASSERDYTYEQYF.